This is a list of T cell receptor beta chains from one sample in a study of blood T cells in healthy people across ages. TCRdb reprocessed the 5' RACE reads via MiXCR and lists one record per CDR3 protein. Counted here are under 1 million distinct CDR3 sequences, around 45% occurring once; the ten biggest clones make up 15% to 25%. What was sequenced was blood. These TCRs come from a man aged 60 to 75 in good health. CDR3s include the opening cysteine and the closing phenylalanine or tryptophan. The order of the fields is J gene, clone size, V gene, D gene, CDR3 DNA, CDR3 protein. The D gene is left open where the match is weak. Rows may omit the clone size; those that give it use once, few, many or a size class.

J: TRBJ2-7
size: .
V: TRBV5-8
D: .
DNA: TGTGCCAGCAGCTTGTCTAGGTCCAACCTGGCACACTACGAGCAGTACTTC
CDR3: CASSLSRSNLAHYEQYF

J: TRBJ1-1
size: few
V: TRBV6-1
D: TRBD1
DNA: TGTGCCAGCAGTGAATGGGACAGGGCTAACACTGAAGCTTTCTTT
CDR3: CASSEWDRANTEAFF

J: TRBJ2-5
size: once
V: TRBV29-1
D: .
DNA: TGCAGCGGATCATATGGCCAAGAGACCCAGTACTTC
CDR3: CSGSYGQETQYF

J: TRBJ2-5
size: .
V: TRBV6-2/TRBV6-3
D: .
DNA: TGTGCCAGCAGTTCCCCGTTGGTCGGGCGGGTACAAGAGACCCAGTACTTC
CDR3: CASSSPLVGRVQETQYF

J: TRBJ2-1
size: .
V: TRBV19
D: TRBD2
DNA: TGTGCCAGTACCACAATCGGGACTAGCGGGGGAAATGAGCAGTTCTTC
CDR3: CASTTIGTSGGNEQFF

J: TRBJ2-1
size: .
V: TRBV7-8
D: .
DNA: TGTGCCAGCAGCTCGATCGTAGGGAAGGATGAGCAGTTCTTC
CDR3: CASSSIVGKDEQFF

J: TRBJ2-7
size: few
V: TRBV5-5
D: TRBD1
DNA: TGTGCCAGCAGCTTGGACACAGGGGGATACGAGCAGTACTTC
CDR3: CASSLDTGGYEQYF

J: TRBJ2-1
size: .
V: TRBV2
D: .
DNA: TGTGCCAGCAGGCAGAGACTAAATGAGCAGTTCTTC
CDR3: CASRQRLNEQFF

J: TRBJ1-2
size: few
V: TRBV7-2
D: .
DNA: TGTGCCAGCAGCTTAAATCTATCGGGTGGCTACACCTTC
CDR3: CASSLNLSGGYTF

J: TRBJ2-7
size: .
V: TRBV29-1
D: TRBD2
DNA: TGCAGCGTTGATGACGGGGGGACCTCCTACGAGCAGTACTTC
CDR3: CSVDDGGTSYEQYF

J: TRBJ2-7
size: .
V: TRBV25-1
D: .
DNA: TGTGCCAGCAGTGACAGCGAGACTTCCTACGAGCAGTACTTC
CDR3: CASSDSETSYEQYF

J: TRBJ2-7
size: few
V: TRBV5-6
D: TRBD1
DNA: TGTGCCAGCAGCCCGGACAGGGGCAACTACGAGCAGTACTTC
CDR3: CASSPDRGNYEQYF

J: TRBJ1-1
size: .
V: TRBV7-9
D: .
DNA: TGTGCCAGCAGCTCTATAGCGGGGCCCAACACTGAAGCTTTCTTT
CDR3: CASSSIAGPNTEAFF

J: TRBJ2-1
size: .
V: TRBV29-1
D: TRBD2
DNA: TGCAGCGTTGAAAGGACTAGCGGGGCTAGCTACAATGAGCAGTTCTTC
CDR3: CSVERTSGASYNEQFF

J: TRBJ2-1
size: .
V: TRBV20-1
D: TRBD2
DNA: TGCAGTGCTAGAGAGAGAGCGGGATTCTACAATGAGCAGTTCTTC
CDR3: CSARERAGFYNEQFF

J: TRBJ2-1
size: .
V: TRBV5-1
D: TRBD2
DNA: TGCGCCAGCAGCTCGGGACTAGCGGGGGCCGTGGCGAAGCAGTTCTTC
CDR3: CASSSGLAGAVAKQFF

J: TRBJ2-7
size: many
V: TRBV30
D: TRBD2
DNA: TGTGCCTGGAGTACACCGGACGGGGGGAACGAGCAGTACTTC
CDR3: CAWSTPDGGNEQYF

J: TRBJ1-1
size: few
V: TRBV7-9
D: TRBD1
DNA: TGTGCCAGCAGCTACACAGGGGGCGTCACTGAAGCTTTCTTT
CDR3: CASSYTGGVTEAFF

J: TRBJ2-1
size: many
V: TRBV12-3/TRBV12-4
D: .
DNA: TGTGCCAGCAGGCCCGGGGCCTACAATGAGCAGTTCTTC
CDR3: CASRPGAYNEQFF

J: TRBJ1-2
size: .
V: TRBV5-1
D: .
DNA: TGCGCCAGCAGGCCGGGCAGTATCTATGGCTACACCTTC
CDR3: CASRPGSIYGYTF

J: TRBJ1-4
size: few
V: TRBV6-2/TRBV6-3
D: .
DNA: TGTGCCAGTAGACGGGACGACCCCCGAAAACTGTTTTTT
CDR3: CASRRDDPRKLFF

J: TRBJ2-5
size: .
V: TRBV20-1
D: TRBD1
DNA: TGCAGTGCTAGGGTTATTGGGACAGGGGATCAAGAGACCCAGTACTTC
CDR3: CSARVIGTGDQETQYF

J: TRBJ2-7
size: .
V: TRBV9
D: TRBD2
DNA: TGTGCCAGCAGCGTAGGATCTAGCGGGGAACTATACGAGCAGTACTTC
CDR3: CASSVGSSGELYEQYF

J: TRBJ1-1
size: few
V: TRBV12-3/TRBV12-4
D: TRBD1
DNA: TGTGCCAGCAGCTGGGGGACAGATAACACTGAAGCTTTCTTT
CDR3: CASSWGTDNTEAFF

J: TRBJ1-4
size: .
V: TRBV2
D: .
DNA: TGTGCCAGCAGTGAAGGGGCCCTTGAACTGTTTTTT
CDR3: CASSEGALELFF

J: TRBJ2-5
size: few
V: TRBV20-1
D: TRBD2
DNA: TGCAGTGCCCCCCCCGGGGGTAGCGGGTACCAAGAGACCCAGTACTTC
CDR3: CSAPPGGSGYQETQYF

J: TRBJ2-7
size: few
V: TRBV20-1
D: TRBD1
DNA: TGCAGTGCTAGCCTCAGGGGGAGTTTCGACGAGCAGTACTTC
CDR3: CSASLRGSFDEQYF

J: TRBJ2-5
size: few
V: TRBV21-1
D: .
DNA: TGTGCCCTACTCCGGAGGGGAGGTGAGACCCAGTACTTC
CDR3: CALLRRGGETQYF